Each of the 6 T cell receptor beta chains below was sequenced from the same sample in a study of blood T cell repertoires in COVID-19. Sequencing was performed with immunoSEQ multiplex PCR; in TCRdb, only in-frame clones are kept and a portion is missing. Here the sample spans roughly 500,000 clones, around nine tenths being singletons. The sample was PBMCs or T cells enriched from blood (not recorded which). The receptors come from a woman aged 40 to 55 who had recovered from COVID-19.

This chain joins TRBV30 and TRBJ2-7; tentatively, D is TRBD2 (6 bases). Germline CDR1 and CDR2: GTSNPN and SVGIG (reference sequence). Trimming left V 0 bases short and J 6 bases short, with 9 bases between. This CDR3 is built from 12 residues. Written as DNA, the CDR3 is TGTGCCTGGAGTGTTGGAGGGTCCGAGCAGTACTTC. Translated, it gives CAWSVGGSEQYF.

This clone was seen just once. This CDR3 is CASSPDRAAEKLFF. As DNA, the CDR3 is TGTGCCAGCAGCCCGGACAGGGCCGCTGAAAAACTGTTTTTT. The gene calls are TRBV7-2 and TRBJ1-4; the match to TRBD1 covers 8 bases. The V segment lost 5 bases and the J segment 7 bases; nucleotides outside the gene matches: 6. The germline CDR1 and CDR2 sequences are SGHTA and FQGNSA. This CDR3 is 14 amino acids long.

The V call is TRBV4-1, the J call TRBJ2-3; tentative D call: TRBD2 (7 bases). V dropped 0 bases and J dropped 4 bases, with 17 bases sitting between them. This CDR3 comprises 17 residues. Germline assignment: CDR1 MGHRA and CDR2 YSYEKL. The CDR3 DNA is TGCGCCAGCAGCCAAGATCGCGGGGGCGTAGTTGCAGATACGCAGTATTTT. This translates into CASSQDRGGVVADTQYF.

V usage is TRBV4-2 and J usage is TRBJ1-2; D is ambiguous. The CDR3 is 15 residues long. V lost 1 base, J lost 5 bases, and 14 bases lay in between. CDR1 and CDR2 (germline): LGHNA, YNFKEQ. The CDR3 here is CASSQVTHERYGYTF. The CDR3 region has the DNA TGTGCCAGCAGCCAAGTGACCCATGAGCGGTATGGCTACACCTTC.

This rearrangement joins TRBV7-2 to TRBJ1-6; D possibly corresponds to TRBD1 (6 bases). CDR3 length equals 15 residues. Germline V gene lookup returns CDR1 SGHTA and CDR2 FQGNSA. Trimming took off 2 bases at V and 7 bases at J, with 12 bases between the two ends. The DNA of the CDR3 is TGTGCCAGCAGCTTAAGGGGGTTGGAGAATTCACCCCTCCACTTT. It translates to CASSLRGLENSPLHF. Full variable domain (remainder filled in from reference TRBV7-2 and TRBJ1-6): GAGVSQSPSNKVTEKGKDVELRCDPISGHTALYWYRQSLGQGLEFLIYFQGNSAPDKSGLPSDRFSAERTGGSVSTLTIQRTQQEDSAVYLCASSLRGLENSPLHFGNGTRLTVT.

V usage is TRBV19 and J usage is TRBJ2-7; D is perhaps TRBD2 (5 bases). The V gene's germline CDR1 is LNHDA and CDR2 SQIVND (reference sequence). The CDR3 consists of 15 residues. V dropped 6 bases and J dropped 0 bases, with 15 bases sitting between them. CDR3 DNA sequence: TGTGCCAGTAGCCCCGAGGGCCATAGCTCCTACGAGCAGTACTTC. The encoded protein is CASSPEGHSSYEQYF.